Listed below are T cell receptor beta chains from one sample, sequenced in a study of CD8+CD57+ T cells in acquired aplastic anemia. MiXCR was run by TCRdb on the reads, yielding one entry per CDR3 protein. The data hold roughly 280,000 distinct CDR3 sequences, with around three fifths observed a single time. The sample was sorted CD4+, CD8+, or CD8+CD57+ T cells (not recorded which) from PBMCs. The receptors were sampled from a human donor with aplastic anemia. Both conserved end residues are part of each CDR3. A D gene is named only where the DNA matches it firmly. Size is omitted from some rows. Given values are once, few, many or a class for expanded clones.

CDR3 protein: CASSVGGGGETQYF; CDR3 DNA: TGTGCCAGCAGCGTGGGGGGGGGCGGTGAGACCCAGTACTTC; D gene: -; V gene: TRBV9; J gene: TRBJ2-5; clone size: -
CDR3 protein: CSAAVRASGTDTQYF; CDR3 DNA: TGCAGTGCCGCTGTCCGGGCTAGCGGCACAGATACGCAGTATTTT; D gene: -; V gene: TRBV20-1; J gene: TRBJ2-3; clone size: many
CDR3 protein: CSASYAYGNQPQHF; CDR3 DNA: TGCAGTGCTAGCTACGCATACGGCAATCAGCCCCAGCATTTT; D gene: -; V gene: TRBV20-1; J gene: TRBJ1-5; clone size: -
CDR3 protein: CASSRGGHEQYF; CDR3 DNA: TGTGCCAGCAGCAGGGGCGGGCACGAGCAGTACTTC; D gene: -; V gene: TRBV2; J gene: TRBJ2-7; clone size: many
CDR3 protein: CASSAGRTSGGARGEEQFF; CDR3 DNA: TGTGCCAGCAGCGCTGGTCGTACTAGCGGGGGGGCCAGGGGTGAGGAGCAGTTCTTC; D gene: TRBD2; V gene: TRBV2; J gene: TRBJ2-1; clone size: -
CDR3 protein: CATSDYSPLHF; CDR3 DNA: TGTGCCACCAGTGATTATTCACCCCTCCACTTT; D gene: -; V gene: TRBV24-1; J gene: TRBJ1-6; clone size: many
CDR3 protein: CASSLAPASTDTQYF; CDR3 DNA: TGTGCCAGCAGCCTCGCCCCAGCCTCCACAGATACGCAGTATTTT; D gene: -; V gene: TRBV7-6; J gene: TRBJ2-3; clone size: -
CDR3 protein: CASSLYRGRTDTQYF; CDR3 DNA: TGTGCCAGCAGCTTGTACAGGGGACGCACAGATACGCAGTATTTT; D gene: TRBD1; V gene: TRBV5-4; J gene: TRBJ2-3; clone size: many
CDR3 protein: CASSFQGPSNQPQHF; CDR3 DNA: TGTGCCAGCAGCTTCCAGGGGCCCAGCAATCAGCCCCAGCATTTT; D gene: -; V gene: TRBV5-8; J gene: TRBJ1-5; clone size: -
CDR3 protein: CASSPEGRGQHQPQHF; CDR3 DNA: TGTGCCAGTAGTCCCGAGGGGAGGGGGCAACATCAGCCCCAGCATTTT; D gene: TRBD1; V gene: TRBV19; J gene: TRBJ1-5; clone size: -
CDR3 protein: CASSPWTGDSYEQYF; CDR3 DNA: TGTGCCAGCAGCCCCTGGACAGGGGACTCCTACGAGCAGTACTTC; D gene: TRBD1; V gene: TRBV7-9; J gene: TRBJ2-7; clone size: few
CDR3 protein: CSASGTVSYNSPLHF; CDR3 DNA: TGCAGTGCTTCGGGGACTGTCTCCTATAATTCACCCCTCCACTTT; D gene: -; V gene: TRBV20-1; J gene: TRBJ1-6; clone size: once
CDR3 protein: CATSPNPGQVGREQYF; CDR3 DNA: TGTGCCACCAGCCCCAACCCGGGACAGGTTGGTCGGGAGCAGTACTTC; D gene: TRBD1; V gene: TRBV15; J gene: TRBJ2-7; clone size: -
CDR3 protein: CASSEHVTGELFF; CDR3 DNA: TGCGCCAGCAGCGAACACGTCACCGGGGAGCTGTTTTTT; D gene: -; V gene: TRBV7-9; J gene: TRBJ2-2; clone size: once
CDR3 protein: CATAASTDTQYF; CDR3 DNA: TGTGCCACCGCGGCTAGCACAGATACGCAGTATTTT; D gene: -; V gene: TRBV24-1; J gene: TRBJ2-3; clone size: -
CDR3 protein: CASRIRNGNTIYF; CDR3 DNA: TGTGCCAGTAGGATACGGAATGGAAACACCATATATTTT; D gene: -; V gene: TRBV19; J gene: TRBJ1-3; clone size: -
CDR3 protein: CASSPGTGNEQFF; CDR3 DNA: TGTGCCAGCTCACCAGGGACAGGGAATGAGCAGTTCTTC; D gene: TRBD1; V gene: TRBV18; J gene: TRBJ2-1; clone size: -
CDR3 protein: CASSFSLGYTF; CDR3 DNA: TGTGCCAGCAGCTTCTCTCTTGGCTACACCTTC; D gene: -; V gene: TRBV7-2; J gene: TRBJ1-2; clone size: few
CDR3 protein: CASSSDRGNLPQHF; CDR3 DNA: TGTGCCAGCAGTTCCGACAGGGGAAATCTGCCCCAGCATTTT; D gene: TRBD1; V gene: TRBV12-3/TRBV12-4; J gene: TRBJ1-5; clone size: many
CDR3 protein: CASSQTGGSNQPQHF; CDR3 DNA: TGTGCCAGCAGCCAAACAGGGGGGAGCAATCAGCCCCAGCATTTT; D gene: TRBD1; V gene: TRBV6-4; J gene: TRBJ1-5; clone size: -
CDR3 protein: CSARDPGTHTEAFF; CDR3 DNA: TGCAGTGCTAGAGATCCGGGCACCCACACTGAAGCTTTCTTT; D gene: -; V gene: TRBV20-1; J gene: TRBJ1-1; clone size: -
CDR3 protein: CASSHQGNEQYF; CDR3 DNA: TGTGCCAGCAGTCACCAGGGGAACGAGCAGTACTTC; D gene: -; V gene: TRBV14; J gene: TRBJ2-7; clone size: -
CDR3 protein: CASSIDLEDGSLNYGYTF; CDR3 DNA: TGTGCCAGTAGTATAGATCTAGAGGACGGCAGCCTAAACTATGGCTACACCTTC; D gene: -; V gene: TRBV19; J gene: TRBJ1-2; clone size: once
CDR3 protein: CASSQGTGQYNEQFF; CDR3 DNA: TGCGCCAGCAGCCAAGGGACAGGGCAGTACAATGAGCAGTTCTTC; D gene: TRBD1; V gene: TRBV5-1; J gene: TRBJ2-1; clone size: few